Sequencing of this T cell receptor (beta chain) was carried out in a study of beta chain features in type 1 diabetes. Study-wide context: All samples together contributed 90 million to 110 million sorted cells for examination.

From germline, CDR1 is KGHSH and CDR2 LQKENI. The CDR3 has 17 amino acids. Trimming cost V 3 bases and J 6 bases; bases outside gene matches: 13. This clone has more than one count but fewer than ten. Isolated RNA was reverse transcribed in full, so expressed TCRB transcripts were sequenced. TCRdb's table, derived via immunoSEQ multiplex PCR, lists solely in-frame clones and lacks some. The table shows about 290,000 clones, with approximately 8% occurring only once. This chain joins TRBV18 and TRBJ2-1; 8 nucleotides match TRBD2. This receptor was taken from a young woman in good health. The sample comprised central memory CD4+ T cells from blood. CDR3 bases: TGTGCCAGCTCACCTGGTACGAGCGGGGGAACGTCCAATGAGCAGTTCTTC. Protein product: CASSPGTSGGTSNEQFF.